A selection of T cell receptor beta chains follows, all from one sample in a study of Graves' ophthalmopathy and Graves' hyperthyroidism. TCRdb itself ran the multiplex PCR reads through MiXCR, one entry per CDR3 protein. The table has around 1,000,000 distinct CDR3 sequences, 36% seen once. Sequencing was carried out using peripheral blood or thyroid tissue (not recorded which). These receptors were obtained from an adult man with Graves' hyperthyroidism. The CDR3 runs from the conserved cysteine through the conserved F or W. D genes are given only for firm matches. Expanded clones get a size class; other rows say once, few or many, or leave the size out.

>NA|NA|TRBJ2-7|TRBV12-3/TRBV12-4
CASRGRPREQYF
TGTGCCAGCAGGGGTAGGCCCAGGGAGCAGTACTTC
>TRBD1|many|TRBJ2-7|TRBV5-6
CASSLTGTAYEQYF
TGTGCCAGCAGCTTAACCGGGACAGCCTACGAGCAGTACTTC
>TRBD1|NA|TRBJ2-7|TRBV19
CAWRSQGENEQYF
TGTGCCTGGAGAAGTCAGGGGGAGAACGAGCAGTACTTC
>TRBD2|NA|TRBJ2-7|TRBV29-1
CSNVGGSSYEQYF
TGCAGCAATGTGGGCGGGAGCTCCTACGAGCAGTACTTC
>TRBD1|once|TRBJ2-6|TRBV15
CATSRVGAGGALNTEAF
TGTGCCACCAGCAGAGTAGGGGCAGGGGGAGCCTTGAACACTGAAGCTTTC
>NA|NA|TRBJ2-7|TRBV16
CASSHSTGSEQYF
TGTGCCAGCAGCCATTCCACAGGGAGCGAGCAGTACTTC
>TRBD1|many|TRBJ1-1|TRBV24-1
CATSDTKTGVNTEAFF
TGTGCCACCAGTGACACTAAAACAGGGGTGAACACTGAAGCTTTCTTT
>NA|NA|TRBJ1-1|TRBV7-2
CASSSEAPPGQNTEAFF
TGTGCCAGCAGCTCCGAGGCTCCCCCGGGACAGAACACTGAAGCTTTCTTT
>NA|NA|TRBJ2-2|TRBV29-1
CSVVGDRNTGELFF
TGCAGCGTGGTGGGGGATCGTAACACCGGGGAGCTGTTTTTT
>TRBD1|NA|TRBJ2-2|TRBV7-8
CASSSTGRNTGELFF
TGTGCCAGCAGCTCGACAGGGCGGAACACCGGGGAGCTGTTTTTT
>NA|many|TRBJ2-7|TRBV7-2
CASSPQTGPFYEQYF
TGTGCCAGCAGCCCCCAGACAGGACCTTTCTACGAGCAGTACTTC
>NA|many|TRBJ2-5|TRBV20-1
CSASGRGRIAETQYF
TGCAGTGCTTCCGGTCGGGGCCGAATAGCGGAGACCCAGTACTTC
>NA|NA|TRBJ2-6|TRBV9
CASSVATVLTF
TGTGCCAGCAGCGTAGCCACCGTCCTGACTTTC
>NA|few|TRBJ1-5|TRBV10-3
CASTIHANQPQHF
TGTGCCAGCACCATCCATGCCAATCAGCCCCAGCATTTT
>TRBD1|NA|TRBJ1-5|TRBV10-2
CASSAGTDYSNQPQHF
TGCGCCAGCAGTGCCGGGACAGATTATAGCAATCAGCCCCAGCATTTT
>NA|many|TRBJ2-7|TRBV29-1
CSVASTNGYYEQYF
TGCAGCGTTGCATCAACTAACGGATACTACGAGCAGTACTTC
>TRBD1|NA|TRBJ2-2|TRBV5-1
CASSLGQVYPTGELFF
TGTGCCAGCAGCTTGGGACAGGTATACCCCACCGGGGAGCTGTTTTTT
>NA|many|TRBJ2-7|TRBV13
CASSLREANYEQYF
TGTGCCAGCAGCTTGCGCGAAGCGAACTACGAGCAGTACTTC
>TRBD1|NA|TRBJ1-2|TRBV30
CAASGQRHYGYTF
TGTGCCGCTTCGGGACAGAGACACTATGGCTACACCTTC
>NA|few|TRBJ2-7|TRBV10-1
CASSPGPPLFGYEQYF
TGTGCCAGCAGTCCAGGGCCACCCCTCTTCGGTTACGAGCAGTACTTC
>TRBD1|NA|TRBJ2-7|TRBV11-2
CASSWDRELVRMYEQYF
TGTGCCAGCAGCTGGGACAGGGAACTCGTGAGAATGTACGAGCAGTACTTC
>TRBD1|NA|TRBJ2-2|TRBV5-1
CASGLGDRFTGELFF
TGCGCCAGCGGCCTCGGGGACAGATTCACCGGGGAGCTGTTTTTT
>NA|many|TRBJ2-7|TRBV4-1
CASSQGSEQYF
TGCGCCAGCAGCCAAGGAAGTGAGCAGTACTTC
>NA|once|TRBJ2-7|TRBV20-1
CSATNPRGFAYEQYF
TGCAGTGCTACCAACCCCCGGGGGTTCGCCTACGAGCAGTACTTC
>NA|NA|TRBJ2-7|TRBV10-2
CASSEPRNEQYF
TGCGCCAGCAGTGAGCCGAGGAACGAGCAGTACTTC
>NA|many|TRBJ1-5|TRBV12-5
CACGLEYQPQHF
TGTGCTTGTGGCCTCGAGTATCAGCCCCAGCATTTT
>NA|NA|TRBJ1-1|TRBV19
CGSRGTQNTEAFF
TGTGGCAGTAGAGGGACACAGAACACTGAAGCTTTCTTT
>TRBD1|many|TRBJ2-6|TRBV11-1
CASSAPGDRGPGANVLTF
TGTGCCAGCAGCGCCCCTGGGGACAGGGGGCCTGGGGCCAACGTCCTGACTTTC
>TRBD2|few|TRBJ2-7|TRBV29-1
CSVVGGNYEQYF
TGCAGCGTTGTCGGGGGGAACTACGAGCAGTACTTC
>TRBD1|NA|TRBJ1-5|TRBV19
CASSPGTGVSNQPQHF
TGTGCCAGTAGCCCCGGGACAGGGGTTAGCAATCAGCCCCAGCATTTT
>NA|many|TRBJ2-7|TRBV7-8
CASSLDAGATYEQYF
TGTGCCAGCAGCTTAGATGCGGGGGCAACCTACGAGCAGTACTTC
>TRBD2|NA|TRBJ2-2|TRBV7-9
CASSLSLAAGELFF
TGTGCCAGCAGCTTAAGCCTAGCGGCAGGGGAGCTGTTTTTT
>TRBD1|many|TRBJ1-2|TRBV12-3/TRBV12-4
CASRDTGTGANYGYTF
TGTGCCAGCAGGGATACCGGGACAGGGGCTAACTATGGCTACACCTTC
>NA|once|TRBJ1-1|TRBV7-2
CASSRTAVGEAFF
TGTGCCAGCAGCCGGACAGCGGTTGGTGAAGCTTTCTTT
>NA|few|TRBJ1-1|TRBV10-3
CAISDRVREAFF
TGTGCCATCAGTGACAGGGTACGGGAAGCTTTCTTT
>NA|few|TRBJ1-5|TRBV7-8
CASSPLTSQGILNQPQHF
TGTGCCAGCAGCCCACTAACCTCTCAGGGAATTCTTAATCAGCCCCAGCATTTT
>NA|NA|TRBJ2-7|TRBV25-1
CASSLRPLAYEQYF
TGTGCCAGCTCCCTTAGACCCCTGGCCTACGAGCAGTACTTC
>NA|many|TRBJ2-5|TRBV7-9
CASSPLMRRPQETQYF
TGTGCCAGCAGCCCCCTCATGAGGCGGCCTCAAGAGACCCAGTACTTC
>NA|many|TRBJ1-1|TRBV20-1
CSARDWGWKNTEAFF
TGCAGTGCTAGAGATTGGGGGTGGAAGAACACTGAAGCTTTCTTT
>NA|many|TRBJ1-5|TRBV6-5
CASSSAGVRTQPQHF
TGTGCCAGCAGTTCCGCCGGTGTGAGGACTCAGCCCCAGCATTTT
>NA|NA|TRBJ2-1|TRBV19
CASSPSRGTKANEQFF
TGTGCCAGTAGTCCTTCTCGCGGGACGAAGGCGAATGAGCAGTTCTTC
>NA|many|TRBJ2-7|TRBV10-2
CASSDWWVAEYEQYF
TGCGCCAGCAGTGACTGGTGGGTAGCAGAATACGAGCAGTACTTC
>NA|NA|TRBJ1-5|TRBV7-8
CASSRKQGRETQHF
TGTGCCAGCAGTAGAAAACAGGGACGAGAGACCCAGCATTTT
>NA|few|TRBJ2-7|TRBV5-1
CASSRESSTYEQYF
TGCGCCAGCAGCCGGGAGTCATCTACCTACGAGCAGTACTTC
>NA|few|TRBJ2-5|TRBV6-5
CASSYRGHPYQETQYF
TGTGCCAGCAGTTACCGGGGACACCCGTACCAAGAGACCCAGTACTTC
>NA|many|TRBJ1-1|TRBV7-3
CASSTGPGNTEAFF
TGTGCCAGCAGCACGGGACCAGGGAACACTGAAGCTTTCTTT
>NA|NA|TRBJ2-6|TRBV12-3/TRBV12-4
CASSPGQRNWGGANVLTF
TGTGCCAGCAGTCCCGGACAGCGCAACTGGGGTGGGGCCAACGTCCTGACTTTC
>TRBD1|few|TRBJ1-6|TRBV11-2
CASSQDRGSSPLHF
TGTGCCAGCAGCCAAGACAGGGGATCCTCACCCCTCCACTTT
>TRBD1|NA|TRBJ2-7|TRBV10-3
CASWERDRAHEQYF
TGTGCCAGCTGGGAGCGGGACAGGGCCCACGAGCAGTACTTC
>NA|few|TRBJ2-2|TRBV3-1
CASSQTLGGENTGELFF
TGTGCCAGCAGCCAAACCCTCGGGGGTGAGAACACCGGGGAGCTGTTTTTT
>TRBD1|NA|TRBJ2-5|TRBV18
CASSPQRQGTETQYF
TGTGCCAGCTCACCACAGCGACAGGGAACGGAGACCCAGTACTTC
>NA|NA|TRBJ2-5|TRBV4-3
CASSQVWNDKGQTQYF
TGCGCCAGCAGCCAAGTTTGGAATGACAAGGGTCAGACCCAGTACTTC
>TRBD2|many|TRBJ2-7|TRBV7-8
CASSLARLAGQYEQYF
TGTGCCAGCAGCTTAGCGCGACTAGCGGGCCAGTACGAGCAGTACTTC
>NA|few|TRBJ1-2|TRBV7-9
CASRETQAIYGYTF
TGTGCCAGCAGAGAGACCCAGGCAATCTATGGCTACACCTTC
>TRBD1|NA|TRBJ1-1|TRBV10-3
CAISEAMGQGRTEAFF
TGTGCCATCAGTGAGGCAATGGGACAGGGACGAACTGAAGCTTTCTTT